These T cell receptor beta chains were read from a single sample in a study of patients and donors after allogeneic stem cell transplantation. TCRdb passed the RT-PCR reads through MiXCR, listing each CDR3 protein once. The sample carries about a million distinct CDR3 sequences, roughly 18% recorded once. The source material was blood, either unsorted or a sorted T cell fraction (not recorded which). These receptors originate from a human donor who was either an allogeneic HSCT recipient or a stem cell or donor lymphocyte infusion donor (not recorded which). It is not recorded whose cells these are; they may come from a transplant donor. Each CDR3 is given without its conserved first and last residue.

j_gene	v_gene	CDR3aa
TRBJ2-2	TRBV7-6	ASSLIRDAVTGELF
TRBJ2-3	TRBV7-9	ASSPLRLGTDTQY
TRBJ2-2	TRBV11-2	ASSSTLVRTGELF
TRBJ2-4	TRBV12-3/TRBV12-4	ASRMTGQANIQY
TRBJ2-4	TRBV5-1	ASSLAPDRGNIQY
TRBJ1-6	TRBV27	ASNTGGVTSPLH
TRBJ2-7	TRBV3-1	AARGQGAYEQY
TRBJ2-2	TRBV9	ASSVSGGSNTGELF
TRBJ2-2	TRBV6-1	ASSHLPGGSGANTGELF
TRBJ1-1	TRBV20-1	SARTGSGTEAF
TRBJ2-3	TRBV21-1	ASSKRLQGGGGDTQY
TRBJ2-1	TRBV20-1	SAVRDASNNEQF
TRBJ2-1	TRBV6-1	ASSTSSSWVEQF
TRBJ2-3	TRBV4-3	ASSQEGEVADTQY
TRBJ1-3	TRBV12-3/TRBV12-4	ASRYGQGNTIY
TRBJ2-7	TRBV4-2	ASSQDGLGGGAYEQY
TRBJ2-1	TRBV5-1	ASTPGTSVYNEQF
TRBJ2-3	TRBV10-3	AISEDGGLLTQY
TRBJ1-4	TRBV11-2	ASSLLQGWEKLF
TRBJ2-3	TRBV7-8	ASSFDRHSTDTQY
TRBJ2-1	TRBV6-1	ASGPYHFYEQF
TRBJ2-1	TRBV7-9	ASSLGVASNEQF
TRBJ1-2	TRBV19	ASSPVGGYGYT
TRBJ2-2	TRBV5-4	ASSPGPPVGTGELF
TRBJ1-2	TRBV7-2	ASSSFQGYT
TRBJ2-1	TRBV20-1	SARDGLRAVSSYNEQF
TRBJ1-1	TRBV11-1	ASSLAMSGRGSGTEAF
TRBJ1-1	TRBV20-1	SARGGTGFPEAF
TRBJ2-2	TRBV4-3	ASSAGDTHTGELF
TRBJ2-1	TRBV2	ASRGGLADEQF
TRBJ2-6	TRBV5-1	ASSLVPRSGANVLT
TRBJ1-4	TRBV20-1	SATDRVGEKLF
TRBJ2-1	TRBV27	ASTLSGAPYNEQF
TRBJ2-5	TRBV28	ASSSTGSQETQY
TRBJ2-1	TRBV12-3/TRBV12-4	ASSFPLAGGDNEQF
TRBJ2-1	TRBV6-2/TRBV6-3	ASSFVWLAGGGWDEQF
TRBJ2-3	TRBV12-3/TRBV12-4	ASSSTGSKSTDTQY
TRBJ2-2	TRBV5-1	ASRKGDTNTGELF
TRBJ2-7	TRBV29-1	SVEGETSYEQY
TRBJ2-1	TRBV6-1	ASTPPGTGKNEQF
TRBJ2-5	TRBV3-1	ASSPRTSAGGNQY
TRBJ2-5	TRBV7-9	ASRAGGEETQY
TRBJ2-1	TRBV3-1	ASSPASGRAYEQF
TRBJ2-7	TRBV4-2	ASSQAGLNYEQY
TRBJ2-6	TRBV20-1	SMTGPHSGANVLT
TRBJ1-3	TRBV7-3	ASSLQGSGSGNTIY
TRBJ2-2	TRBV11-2	ASSSTGTSTNTGELF
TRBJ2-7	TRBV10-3	AIRRGFLYEQY
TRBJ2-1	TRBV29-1	SVSPSGDNEQF
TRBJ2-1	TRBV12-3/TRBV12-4	ASGLAGAVYNEQF
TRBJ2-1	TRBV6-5	ASSYPSGRALHEQF
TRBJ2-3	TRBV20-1	SASVSGGLDTQY